This passage covers 27 T cell receptor beta chains from one sample sequenced in a study of PD-1 blockade in classical Hodgkin lymphoma. Repertoires were generated with immunoSEQ multiplex PCR, while TCRdb's copy carries only in-frame clones and drops some. The repertoire holds some 18,000 clones, with 76% as singletons. Time point defined: cycle 4 day 1 (C4D1), after 6 weeks of nivolumab. Exposure to brentuximab vedotin varied, and each patient had relapsed following autologous stem cell transplantation. The starting material was peripheral blood mononuclear cells (PBMCs), obtained before the fourth cycle of nivolumab. All receptors derive from a human donor with classical Hodgkin lymphoma.

This clone was counted only a few times. This rearrangement joins TRBV4-2 to TRBJ2-7, with D maybe TRBD1 (6 bases). Trimming took off 0 bases at V and 6 bases at J, with 12 bases between the two ends. This CDR3 contains 14 residues. From germline, CDR1 is LGHNA and CDR2 YNFKEQ. The CDR3 loop is CASSQDGQLGEQYF. DNA of the CDR3: TGTGCCAGCAGCCAAGACGGACAGCTGGGCGAGCAGTACTTC.

This chain connects TRBV7-7 to TRBJ2-5, with D possibly being TRBD1 (5 bases). CDR1 is SSHAT, CDR2 FNYEAQ, per germline (reference sequence). V lost 4 bases and J lost 2, with 8 bases in between. CDR3 length: 13 amino acids. The CDR3 spells CASSYRMQETQYF. In nucleotides, the CDR3 is TGTGCCAGCAGCTACAGGATGCAAGAGACCCAGTACTTC. The full variable domain, its missing parts supplied by reference TRBV7-7 and TRBJ2-5, is GAGVSQSPRYKVTKRGQDVTLRCDPISSHATLYWYQQALGQGPEFLTYFNYEAQPDKSGLPSDRFSAERPEGSISTLTIQRTEQRDSAMYRCASSYRMQETQYFGPGTRLLVL.

The chain combines TRBV19 with TRBJ2-1; TRBD1 might be the D (5 bases). Germline V gene sequence: CDR1 LNHDA, CDR2 SQIVND (reference sequence). V lost 10 bases, J lost 4 bases, and 20 bases lay in between. The CDR3 contains 15 residues. The CDR3 DNA reads TGTGCCACCAAACCGACAGCCCTAACTTACAATGAGCAGTTCTTC. The encoded protein is CATKPTALTYNEQFF.

The chain combines TRBV5-1 with TRBJ1-1; 8 nucleotides line up with TRBD1. V was pared by 2 bases and J by 4 bases, with 13 bases of the junction left unmatched. The CDR3 has 17 residues. CDR1 is SGHRS and CDR2 is YFSETQ in the germline V gene. CDR3 sequence (DNA): TGCGCCAGCAGCTTTTCCGCCCAGGGGGCGCGGGGCACTGAAGCTTTCTTT. Translated, it gives CASSFSAQGARGTEAFF.

The chain has TRBV18 and TRBJ2-1; TRBD2 is a possible D gene (5 bases). Trimming stripped 3 bases from V and 0 bases from J, with 9 bases between. The germline CDR1 and CDR2 sequences are KGHSH and LQKENI. The CDR3 extends over 15 amino acids. The CDR3 DNA reads as TGTGCCAGCTCACCGGAAGCGGACTCCTACAATGAGCAGTTCTTC. This translates into CASSPEADSYNEQFF.

The V call is TRBV6-5, the J call TRBJ1-2; the match to TRBD1 covers 9 bases. V was pared by 6 bases and J by 2 bases, with 4 bases of the junction left unmatched. The germline CDR1 and CDR2 sequences are MNHEY and SVGAGI. CDR3 length equals 14 residues. The DNA for the CDR3 is TGTGCCAGCAGGCAACAGGGGGCCAACTATGGCTACACCTTC. It specifies CASRQQGANYGYTF.

The CDR3 protein is CASGTLGAEAFF. CDR3 bases: TGTGCCAGCGGGACATTAGGGGCTGAAGCTTTCTTT. The chain couples TRBV19 to TRBJ1-1, with D perhaps matching TRBD1 (6 bases). The CDR3 extends over 12 amino acids. Germline V lookup: CDR1 LNHDA, CDR2 SQIVND (reference sequence). V lost 9 bases to trimming and J lost 6 bases, with 14 bases between them.

This chain uses TRBV2 with TRBJ2-2; D might be TRBD1 (6 bases). V gave up 2 bases and J gave up 1 base, with 8 bases separating them. This CDR3 has 15 residues. Germline V gives CDR1 SNHLY, CDR2 FYNNEI. The CDR3 sequence is CASSEWGQNTGELFF. The CDR3 nucleotides are TGTGCCAGCAGTGAATGGGGACAGAACACCGGGGAGCTGTTTTTT.

This clone was seen more than once but under ten times. The genes are TRBV28 and TRBJ2-7, with D unclear. The ends were cut back, 1 base at V and 6 bases at J, with 13 bases in the middle. The CDR3 has 14 amino acids. The germline CDR1 and CDR2 sequences are MDHEN and SYDVKM. CDR3 amino acids: CASSLSGLPTEQYF. The CDR3 DNA is TGTGCCAGCAGTTTATCGGGTTTGCCTACCGAGCAGTACTTC.

This clone was detected a few times. J is TRBJ2-1 and V is TRBV4-2; unclear D gene. The CDR3 spans 12 residues. Germline CDR1 LGHNA, CDR2 YNFKEQ. Trimming pared 0 bases from V and 7 bases from J, leaving 4 bases between. The CDR3 sequence is CASSQDWNEQFF. The CDR3 bases are TGTGCCAGCAGCCAAGATTGGAATGAGCAGTTCTTC.

This rearrangement joins TRBV28 to TRBJ2-1; TRBD1 might be the D (6 bases). The CDR3 extends over 15 amino acids. Germline loops: CDR1 MDHEN, CDR2 SYDVKM. V was shortened by 3 bases and J by 0 bases, with 9 bases between the two germline ends. The CDR3 DNA reads TGTGCCAGCAGTTTTACAGGGTACTCCTACAATGAGCAGTTCTTC. This gives the protein CASSFTGYSYNEQFF.

This clone was counted between two and nine times. V is TRBV18 and J is TRBJ1-1; TRBD1 matches 9 bases. The germline CDR1 and CDR2 sequences are KGHSH and LQKENI. After removal of 1 base from V and 4 bases from J, the junction contained 10 bases not matched to a gene. The CDR3 sequence is 17 residues long. The CDR3 region is CASSPLHSQGAGTEAFF. DNA for the CDR3: TGTGCCAGCTCACCACTACATTCACAGGGGGCAGGCACTGAAGCTTTCTTT.

This clone was detected a few times. The chain employs TRBV4-1 and TRBJ1-2; possibly TRBD1 for D (5 bases). The V gene's germline CDR1 is MGHRA and CDR2 YSYEKL. Trimming shortened V by 0 bases and J by 6 bases, and 5 bases separated the two germline ends. CDR3 length equals 12 residues. The CDR3 region has the DNA TGCGCCAGCAGCCAAGAGGGGCATGGCTACACCTTC. Amino acids: CASSQEGHGYTF.

The genes are TRBV29-1 and TRBJ2-3; D not resolved. V lost 7 bases and J lost 8, with 13 bases in between. The CDR3 is made up of 11 amino acids. Looked up from germline, CDR1 is SQVTM and CDR2 is ANQGSEA. The CDR3 is CSATPTGTQYF. The CDR3 nucleotides read TGCAGCGCTACTCCAACCGGTACGCAGTATTTT.

This chain uses TRBV10-3 with TRBJ1-6; 7 bases are shared with TRBD1. CDR1 and CDR2 from the germline V gene are ENHRY and SYGVKD. V gave up 0 bases and J gave up 5 bases; unmatched junction bases: 10. The CDR3 contains 18 residues. Written as DNA, the CDR3 is TGTGCCATCAGTGAGTCGTTTTGGGACAGAAAAAATAATTCACCCCTCCACTTT. Encoded protein: CAISESFWDRKNNSPLHF.

The chain uses TRBV6-5 and TRBJ2-3; 11 bases are shared with TRBD2. The CDR3 has 15 amino acids. Germline lookup yields CDR1 MNHEY and CDR2 SVGAGI. Trimming took 6 bases from V and 8 from J; bases not matched to a gene: 10. CDR3 in DNA: TGTGCCAGCAGGGAGATAGCGGGGGGGCTAGGTACGCAGTATTTT. It codes for CASREIAGGLGTQYF.

This clone has only a few counts. The CDR3, as DNA: TGTGCCAGCAGTCCCGGGACAGCTGCAGATACGCAGTATTTT. Protein product: CASSPGTAADTQYF. The V call is TRBV6-5, the J call TRBJ2-3; 7 bases fit TRBD1. With 5 bases clipped from V and 4 bases from J, the junction kept 6 bases outside the gene matches. The CDR3 loop spans 14 amino acids. Germline assignment: CDR1 MNHEY and CDR2 SVGAGI.

V gene TRBV19 combines with J gene TRBJ1-5; TRBD1 aligns across 7 bases. The length of the CDR3 is 12 residues. Losses at the gene ends were 7 bases for V and 7 bases for J; bases not matched to a gene: 4. Looked up from germline, CDR1 is LNHDA and CDR2 is SQIVND (reference sequence). The CDR3 protein is CASKGQSQPQHF. CDR3 coding DNA: TGTGCCAGTAAGGGACAGTCCCAGCCCCAGCATTTT.

CDR3 bases: TGTGCCAGCAGCCTTTTTGGGGGGCGCGGAAACACCATATATTTT. Amino acid sequence: CASSLFGGRGNTIYF. This chain connects TRBV5-4 to TRBJ1-3; D possibly corresponds to TRBD1 (6 bases). The CDR3 is 15 amino acids. Germline values: CDR1 SGHNT, CDR2 YYREEE (reference sequence). With 4 bases removed from V and 4 bases from J, the gap between germline ends came to 15 bases.

The genes are TRBV27 and TRBJ1-1, with no clear D. The CDR3 is made up of 13 amino acids. Trimming pared 3 bases from V and 1 base from J, leaving 6 bases between. In germline, CDR1 is MNHEY, CDR2 SMNVEV (reference sequence). The CDR3 DNA follows: TGTGCCAGCAGTTTCTCCAGGAACACTGAAGCTTTCTTT. This sequence encodes CASSFSRNTEAFF.

This chain connects TRBV5-1 to TRBJ1-1, with 9 bases identical to TRBD1. The CDR3 loop spans 14 amino acids. V gave up 0 bases and J gave up 7 bases; unmatched junction bases: 4. The germline gives CDR1 SGHRS, CDR2 YFSETQ. The DNA for the CDR3 is TGCGCCAGCAGCTTGGTCCTGGGACAGGGTGAAGCTTTCTTT. Encoded protein: CASSLVLGQGEAFF.

The chain recombines TRBV19 with TRBJ1-1; D possibly corresponds to TRBD1 (6 bases). Germline CDR1 is LNHDA and CDR2 is SQIVND (reference sequence). The V end lost 7 bases, the J end lost 4 bases, and 16 bases lay between the germline ends. The CDR3 length is 14 residues. The CDR3 nucleotides are TGTGCCAGTACCTTCTTGGGGGCTAGCACTGAAGCTTTCTTT. Translated: CASTFLGASTEAFF.

In its sample, this clone was seen a few times. The rearrangement uses TRBV9 and TRBJ2-5; maybe TRBD2 (6 bases). In germline, CDR1 is SGDLS, CDR2 YYNGEE. V gave up 0 bases and J gave up 4 bases, with 19 bases separating them. The CDR3 runs to 17 residues. CDR3 DNA sequence: TGTGCCAGCAGCGTAGATCGGGGGAGCCTCGGGGGAGAGACCCAGTACTTC. Its protein is CASSVDRGSLGGETQYF.

The chain links TRBV5-4 to TRBJ2-5, with TRBD1 as a possible D gene (6 bases). CDR3 size: 14 residues. CDR1 and CDR2 from the germline V gene are SGHNT and YYREEE (reference sequence). The germline V and J ends were trimmed by 5 bases and 4 bases, with 15 bases remaining between them. The chain's CDR3 is CASRADRSRETQYF. The CDR3 DNA is TGTGCCAGCAGAGCCGACAGGTCAAGAGAGACCCAGTACTTC.

The chain uses TRBV19 and TRBJ2-2; 8 bases fit TRBD1. The CDR3 loop spans 14 amino acids. The V and J ends lost 6 bases and 7 bases, in that order; junction bases with no gene match: 7. CDR1 and CDR2 from the germline V gene are LNHDA and SQIVND (reference sequence). CDR3 residues: CASSTTGAGGELFF. CDR3 DNA sequence: TGTGCCAGTAGCACGACAGGGGCGGGCGGGGAGCTGTTTTTT.

J is TRBJ2-5 and V is TRBV7-9; maybe TRBD2 (6 bases). This CDR3 contains 16 residues. Germline V gene lookup returns CDR1 SEHNR and CDR2 FQNEAQ (reference sequence). V gave up 7 bases and J gave up 1 base, with 19 bases separating them. DNA for the CDR3: TGTGCCAGCACCATTGATCTAGCGCCACTCCAAGAGACCCAGTACTTC. It yields the protein CASTIDLAPLQETQYF. Full variable domain (rest looked up from reference TRBV7-9 and TRBJ2-5): DTGVSQNPRHKITKRGQNVTFRCDPISEHNRLYWYRQTLGQGPEFLTYFQNEAQLEKSRLLSDRFSAERPKGSFSTLEIQRTEQGDSAMYLCASTIDLAPLQETQYFGPGTRLLVL.

This chain links TRBV9 with TRBJ2-1; no firm D call. The length of the CDR3 is 13 residues. Germline CDR1 and CDR2: SGDLS and YYNGEE. Trimming removed 2 bases from V and 2 bases from J, with 5 bases in between. DNA of the CDR3: TGTGCCAGCAGCGTCAACACCTACAATGAGCAGTTCTTC. Translated, it gives CASSVNTYNEQFF. The full variable domain, with the rest looked up from reference TRBV9 and TRBJ2-1, is DSGVTQTPKHLITATGQRVTLRCSPRSGDLSVYWYQQSLDQGLQFLIQYYNGEERAKGNILERFSAQQFPDLHSELNLSSLELGDSALYFCASSVNTYNEQFFGPGTRLTVL.